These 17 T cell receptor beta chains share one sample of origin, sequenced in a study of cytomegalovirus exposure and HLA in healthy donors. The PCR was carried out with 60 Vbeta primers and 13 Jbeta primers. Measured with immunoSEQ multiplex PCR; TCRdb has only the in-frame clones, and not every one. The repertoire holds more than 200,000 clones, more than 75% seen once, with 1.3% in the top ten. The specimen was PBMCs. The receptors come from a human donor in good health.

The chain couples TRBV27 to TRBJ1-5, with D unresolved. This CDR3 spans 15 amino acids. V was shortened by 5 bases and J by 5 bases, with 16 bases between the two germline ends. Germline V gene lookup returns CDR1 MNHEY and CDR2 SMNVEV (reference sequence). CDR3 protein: CASSQRGGYDQPQHF. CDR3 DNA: TGTGCCAGCAGTCAACGAGGTGGATATGATCAGCCCCAGCATTTT.

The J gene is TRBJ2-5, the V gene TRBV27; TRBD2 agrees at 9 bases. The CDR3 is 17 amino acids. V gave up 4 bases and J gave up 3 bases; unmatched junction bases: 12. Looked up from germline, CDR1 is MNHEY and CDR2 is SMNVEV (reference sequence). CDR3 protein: CASSSGAGGAEKETQYF. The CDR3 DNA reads TGTGCCAGCAGTTCGGGCGCGGGAGGGGCAGAAAAAGAGACCCAGTACTTC.

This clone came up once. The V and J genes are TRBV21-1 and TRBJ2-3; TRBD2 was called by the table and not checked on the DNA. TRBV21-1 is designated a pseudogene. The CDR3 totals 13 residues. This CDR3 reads CASPRTRPDTQYF. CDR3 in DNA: TGTGCCAGCCCAAGGACTAGGCCAGATACGCAGTATTTT.

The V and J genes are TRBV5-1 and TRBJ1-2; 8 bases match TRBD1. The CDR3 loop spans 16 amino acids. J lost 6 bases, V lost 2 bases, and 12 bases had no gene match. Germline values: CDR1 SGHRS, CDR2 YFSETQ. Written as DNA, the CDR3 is TGCGCCAGCAGCTTACCACAGGGGGATGGGGTGGATGGCTACACCTTC. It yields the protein CASSLPQGDGVDGYTF.

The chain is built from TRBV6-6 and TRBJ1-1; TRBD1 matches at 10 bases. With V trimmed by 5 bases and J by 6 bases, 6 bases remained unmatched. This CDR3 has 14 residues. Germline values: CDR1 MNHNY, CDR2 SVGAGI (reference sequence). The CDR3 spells CASSRDRGLSEAFF. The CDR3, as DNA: TGTGCCAGCAGTCGGGACAGGGGATTATCTGAAGCTTTCTTT.

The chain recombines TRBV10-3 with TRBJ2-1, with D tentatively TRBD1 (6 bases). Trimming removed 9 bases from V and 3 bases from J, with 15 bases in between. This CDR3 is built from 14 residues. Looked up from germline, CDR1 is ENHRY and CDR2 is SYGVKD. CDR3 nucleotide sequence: TGTGCCATAGCCGGGACAATGTACTACAATGAGCAGTTCTTC. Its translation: CAIAGTMYYNEQFF.

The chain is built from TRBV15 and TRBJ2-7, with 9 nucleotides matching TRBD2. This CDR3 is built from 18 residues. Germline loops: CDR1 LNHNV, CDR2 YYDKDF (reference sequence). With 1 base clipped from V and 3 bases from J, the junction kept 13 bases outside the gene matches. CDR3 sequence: CATSRVGAGGRALYEQYF. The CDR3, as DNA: TGTGCCACCAGCAGAGTTGGGGCCGGCGGGAGGGCTCTCTACGAGCAGTACTTC.

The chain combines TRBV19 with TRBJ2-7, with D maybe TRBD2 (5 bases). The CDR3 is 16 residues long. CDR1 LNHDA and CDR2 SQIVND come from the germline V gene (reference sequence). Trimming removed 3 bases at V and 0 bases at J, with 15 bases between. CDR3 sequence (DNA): TGTGCCAGTAGTATTGGGATCGGGGTCCCCTCCTACGAGCAGTACTTC. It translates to CASSIGIGVPSYEQYF.

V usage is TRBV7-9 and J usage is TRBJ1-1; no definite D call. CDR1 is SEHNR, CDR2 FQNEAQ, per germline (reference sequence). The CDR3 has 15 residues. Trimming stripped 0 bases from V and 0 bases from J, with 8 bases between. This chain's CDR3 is CASSLAGQVNTEAFF. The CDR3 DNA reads TGTGCCAGCAGCTTAGCTGGGCAAGTGAACACTGAAGCTTTCTTT.

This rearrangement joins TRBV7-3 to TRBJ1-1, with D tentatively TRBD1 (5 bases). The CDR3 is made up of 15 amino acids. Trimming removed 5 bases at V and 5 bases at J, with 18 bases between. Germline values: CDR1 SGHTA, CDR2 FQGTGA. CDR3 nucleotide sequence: TGTGCCAGCAGCCCCTCGCACAGGAGGGATACTGAAGCTTTCTTT. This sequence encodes CASSPSHRRDTEAFF.

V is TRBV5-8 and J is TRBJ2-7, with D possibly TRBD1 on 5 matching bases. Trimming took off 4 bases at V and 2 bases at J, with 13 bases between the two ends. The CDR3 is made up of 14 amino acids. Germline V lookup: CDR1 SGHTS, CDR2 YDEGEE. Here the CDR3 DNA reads TGTGCCAGCAGCGTCGTACAGGATACCTACGAGCAGTACTTC. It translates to CASSVVQDTYEQYF. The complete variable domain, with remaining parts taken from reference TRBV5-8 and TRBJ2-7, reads EAGVTQSPTHLIKTRGQQATLRCSPISGHTSVYWYQQALGLGLQFLLWYDEGEERNRGNFPPRFSGRQFPNYSSELNVNALELEDSALYLCASSVVQDTYEQYFGPGTRLTVT.

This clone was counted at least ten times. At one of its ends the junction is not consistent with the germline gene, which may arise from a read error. CDR3 sequence reads: CASSLASLAGSEQFF. CDR3 nucleotide sequence: TGTGCTAGCAGCTTAGCGTCGCTAGCGGGCTCCGAGCAGTTCTTC. This chain connects TRBV7-7 to TRBJ2-1; 8 positions agree with TRBD2. CDR3 length: 15 amino acids. The germline CDR1 and CDR2 sequences are SSHAT and FNYEAQ (reference sequence).

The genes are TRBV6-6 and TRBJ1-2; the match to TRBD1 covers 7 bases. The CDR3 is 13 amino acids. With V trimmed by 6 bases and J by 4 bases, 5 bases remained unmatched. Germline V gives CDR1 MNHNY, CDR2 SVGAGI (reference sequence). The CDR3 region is CASSPGQVYGYTF. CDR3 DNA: TGTGCCAGCAGCCCAGGACAGGTCTATGGCTACACCTTC.

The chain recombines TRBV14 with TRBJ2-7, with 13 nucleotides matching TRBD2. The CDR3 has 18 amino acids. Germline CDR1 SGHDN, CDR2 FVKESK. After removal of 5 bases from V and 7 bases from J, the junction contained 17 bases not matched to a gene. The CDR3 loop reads CASSFGTSGMNRNREQYF. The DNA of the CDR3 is TGTGCCAGCAGCTTTGGGACTAGCGGGATGAACCGTAATCGGGAGCAGTACTTC. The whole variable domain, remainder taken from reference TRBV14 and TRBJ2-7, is EAGVTQFPSHSVIEKGQTVTLRCDPISGHDNLYWYRRVMGKEIKFLLHFVKESKQDESGMPNNRFLAERTGGTYSTLKVQPAELEDSGVYFCASSFGTSGMNRNREQYFGPGTRLTVT.

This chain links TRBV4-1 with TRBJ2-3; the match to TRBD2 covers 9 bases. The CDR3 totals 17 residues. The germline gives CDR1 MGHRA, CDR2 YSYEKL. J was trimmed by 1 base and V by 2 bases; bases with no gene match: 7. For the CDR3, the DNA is TGCGCCAGCAGCCAACCATGGACTAGCGACCGCACAGATACGCAGTATTTT. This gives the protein CASSQPWTSDRTDTQYF.

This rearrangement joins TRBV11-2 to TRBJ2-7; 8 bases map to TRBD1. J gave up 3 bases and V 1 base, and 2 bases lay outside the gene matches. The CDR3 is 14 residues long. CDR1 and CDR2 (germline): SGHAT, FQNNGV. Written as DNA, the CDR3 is TGTGCCAGCAGCTTAGGGACAGGGTTCTACGAGCAGTACTTC. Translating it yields CASSLGTGFYEQYF.

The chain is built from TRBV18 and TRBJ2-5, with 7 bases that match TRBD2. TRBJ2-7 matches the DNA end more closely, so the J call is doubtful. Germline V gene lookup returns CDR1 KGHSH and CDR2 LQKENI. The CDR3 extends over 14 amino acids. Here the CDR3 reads CASSPLVGGGEQYF. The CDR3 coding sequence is TGTGCCAGCTCACCATTAGTTGGGGGGGGCGAGCAGTACTTC.